This T cell receptor beta chain was profiled in a study of T cell repertoires in cytomegalovirus infection. For the study at large: Recently identified HLA-C-restricted CMV epitopes were used, and well-studied HLA-B-restricted CMV epitopes were used as well. Public TCR beta signature analysis indicated the presence of both CMV infection and matching HLA type. General observations from the study: Dominating the ex vivo response were TCR beta clonotypes that were CMV-specific and HLA-C-restricted. Totalled public TCR beta family frequency picked out people who carried CMV plus the relevant HLA.

This CDR3 region has 14 residues. Germline CDR1 SGHVS, CDR2 FNYEAQ. Each CDR3 protein is one row after TCRdb ran MiXCR on the reads. The sample yields around 900,000 distinct CDR3 sequences, approximately 31% seen once. Comment on this clonotype: The antigen is undetermined. At one boundary the junction diverges from the germline segment, which might be a read error.

The sequence was obtained from a human donor in good health (CMV status not recorded). Some clones in this sample may be carry-over from other donors' samples. This chain connects TRBV7-6 to TRBJ2-7; a possible D gene is TRBD1 (6 bases). The specimen was cultured CD8+ T cells from PBMCs, collected from culture after CMV antigen stimulation. DNA of the CDR3: TGTCCCAGCAGCTTTTCTGCAGGGGACTACGAGCAGTACTTC. Translating gives CPSSFSAGDYEQYF.